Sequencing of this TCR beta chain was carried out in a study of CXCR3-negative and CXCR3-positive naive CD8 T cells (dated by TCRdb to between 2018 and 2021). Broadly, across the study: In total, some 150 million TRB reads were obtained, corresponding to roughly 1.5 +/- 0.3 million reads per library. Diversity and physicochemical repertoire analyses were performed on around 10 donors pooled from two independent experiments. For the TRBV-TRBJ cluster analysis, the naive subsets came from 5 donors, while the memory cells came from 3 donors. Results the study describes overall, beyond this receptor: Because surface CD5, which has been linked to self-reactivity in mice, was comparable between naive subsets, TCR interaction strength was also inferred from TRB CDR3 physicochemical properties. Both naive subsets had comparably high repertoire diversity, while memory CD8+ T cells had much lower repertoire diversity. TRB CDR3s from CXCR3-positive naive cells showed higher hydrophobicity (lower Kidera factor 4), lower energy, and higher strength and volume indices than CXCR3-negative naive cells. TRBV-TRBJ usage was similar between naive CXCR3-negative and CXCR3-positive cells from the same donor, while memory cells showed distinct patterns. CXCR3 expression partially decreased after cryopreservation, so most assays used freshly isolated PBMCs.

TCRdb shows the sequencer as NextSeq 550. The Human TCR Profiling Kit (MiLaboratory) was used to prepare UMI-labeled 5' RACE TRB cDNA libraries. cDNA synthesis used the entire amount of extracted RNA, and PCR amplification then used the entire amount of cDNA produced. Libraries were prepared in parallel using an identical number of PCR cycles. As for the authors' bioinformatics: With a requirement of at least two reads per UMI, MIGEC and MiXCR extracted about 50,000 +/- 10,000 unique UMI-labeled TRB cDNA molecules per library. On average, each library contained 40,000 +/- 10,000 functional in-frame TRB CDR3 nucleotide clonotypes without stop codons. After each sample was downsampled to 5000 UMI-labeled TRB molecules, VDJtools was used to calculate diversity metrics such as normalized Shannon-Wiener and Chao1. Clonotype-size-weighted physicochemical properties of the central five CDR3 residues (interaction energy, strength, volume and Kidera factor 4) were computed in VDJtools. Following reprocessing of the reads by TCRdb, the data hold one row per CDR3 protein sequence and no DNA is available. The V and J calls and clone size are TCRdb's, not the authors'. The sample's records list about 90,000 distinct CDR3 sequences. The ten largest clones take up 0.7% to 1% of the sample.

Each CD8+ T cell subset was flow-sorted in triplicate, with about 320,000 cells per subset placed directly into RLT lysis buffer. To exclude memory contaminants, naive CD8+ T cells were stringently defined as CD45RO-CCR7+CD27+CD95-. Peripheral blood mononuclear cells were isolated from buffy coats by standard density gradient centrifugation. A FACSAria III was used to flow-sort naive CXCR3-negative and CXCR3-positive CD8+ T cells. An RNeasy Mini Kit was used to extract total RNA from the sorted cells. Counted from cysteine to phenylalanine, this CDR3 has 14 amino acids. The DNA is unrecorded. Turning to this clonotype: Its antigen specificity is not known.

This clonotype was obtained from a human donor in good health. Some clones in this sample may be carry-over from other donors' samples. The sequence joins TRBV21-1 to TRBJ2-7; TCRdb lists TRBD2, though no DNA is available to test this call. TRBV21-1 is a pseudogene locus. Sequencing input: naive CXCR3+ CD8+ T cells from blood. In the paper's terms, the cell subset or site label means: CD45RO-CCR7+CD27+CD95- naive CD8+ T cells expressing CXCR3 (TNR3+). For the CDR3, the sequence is CASSGPGLGYEQYF.